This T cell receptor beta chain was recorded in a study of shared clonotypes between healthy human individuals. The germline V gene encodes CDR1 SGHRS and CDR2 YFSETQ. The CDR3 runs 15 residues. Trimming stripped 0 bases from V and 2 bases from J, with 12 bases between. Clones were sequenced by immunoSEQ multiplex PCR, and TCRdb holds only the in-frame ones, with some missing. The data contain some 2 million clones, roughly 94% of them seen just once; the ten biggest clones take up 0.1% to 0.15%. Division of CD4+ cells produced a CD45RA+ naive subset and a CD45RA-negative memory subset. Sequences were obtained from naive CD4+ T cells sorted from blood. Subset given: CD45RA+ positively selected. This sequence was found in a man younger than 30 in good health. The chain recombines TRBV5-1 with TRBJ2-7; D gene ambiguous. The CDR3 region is CASSLAFGQAYEQYF. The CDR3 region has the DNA TGCGCCAGCAGCTTGGCATTCGGGCAGGCCTACGAGCAGTACTTC.